This T cell receptor (beta chain) was obtained from a study of EBV T-cell therapy then PD-1 blockade in nasopharyngeal carcinoma. As for treatment: AdE1-LMPpoly-expanded autologous EBV-specific T-cell therapy followed by anti-PD-1 nivolumab. About this clone: Its cognate antigen is unknown.

Per the germline V gene, CDR1 is MNHEY and CDR2 is SMNVEV (reference sequence). V lost 9 bases and J lost 0; bases outside the gene matches: 7. The CDR3 sequence is 16 residues long. Some clones are missing from TCRdb's copy, which holds only in-frame ones; the method was immunoSEQ multiplex PCR. The table includes around 23,000 clones, over 70% detected once. Sequences were derived from CD8+ T cells from blood, sampled at roughly day 65 from a patient whose treatment included autologous EBV-specific T cells and nivolumab. This chain connects TRBV27 to TRBJ1-6; 8 bases align to TRBD1. This clonotype was obtained from a man in his forties with nasopharyngeal carcinoma. The CDR3 sequence is CASTGGWSSYNSPLHF. DNA of the CDR3: TGTGCCAGTACAGGGGGTTGGAGCTCCTATAATTCACCCCTCCACTTT.